This T cell receptor beta chain was captured in a study of siplizumab effects on memory and regulatory T cells. With regard to this clone: Its cognate antigen is unknown.

General study findings and limits: The authors could not assign a naive or memory phenotype to roughly 75-97% of proliferating CD4+ or CD8+ clones.

The J segment lost 0 bases and the V segment lost 8 bases, leaving 2 bases of the junction unmatched. Germline V gene lookup returns CDR1 MNHNY and CDR2 SVGAGI (reference sequence). The CDR3 runs 15 residues. Profiling relied on immunoSEQ multiplex PCR, and the TCRdb table lists in-frame clones only, not all of them. The profile covers roughly 110,000 clones, with 93% appearing a single time and roughly 0.15% taken by the ten largest. This clonotype was obtained from a human donor in good health. Sample: non-Treg CD4+ T cells sorted from blood. The gene calls are TRBV6-6 and TRBJ2-1; the match to TRBD2 covers 12 bases. The CDR3 is CASWTSGDSYNEQFF. The CDR3 coding sequence is TGTGCCAGCTGGACTAGCGGGGACTCCTACAATGAGCAGTTCTTC.